The text below deals with one T cell receptor beta chain. The antigen this receptor binds is unknown. No much larger clone is present one base from it, and per-base qualities are unavailable. The label giving this sample's time point can be read as: about 28 days (+/-7) after the second vaccine dose. Because spike-specific TCR depth and breadth did not differ between the two schedules, AZD1222 recipients who got a second dose at roughly 4 weeks were pooled with those who got a second dose at roughly 12 weeks. Vaccinee samples came from UK trials COV001 and COV002, including a single-blind randomized controlled phase 2/3 trial of AZD1222 (ChAdOx1 nCoV-19) in healthy adults. For TCRbeta chain sequencing, PBMC samples from trial participants were taken at day 0 and at day 28 after the second dose. This record comes from a study of T cell responses to AZD1222 COVID-19 vaccine (dated by TCRdb to about 2021). General notes on the study: TCR sequencing was performed for over 230 trial participants, of whom approximately 200 were given two doses of AZD1222 and around 25 were given two doses of MenACWY control vaccine. Enrollment into the trials was organized by age into subgroups of 18-55, 56-69 and 70-plus years, and those subgroups contained approximately 160, 26 and 62 TCR-sequenced participants, respectively. General conclusions and limits of the study: Epitopes outside the regions mutated in the B.1.351 and B.1.1.7 variants were reportedly recognized by nearly half of the unique spike-specific TCRs. The whole spike protein was spanned by vaccine-associated CD4 TCRs, and dominant responses were seen in regions 160-218 and 743-854. Only a handful of AZD1222 recipients were SARS-CoV-2 seropositive at baseline, limiting conclusions about previously exposed vaccinees. The 56-69-year group was small, and its depth increase did not reach significance, likely because of low power. Because no samples from the day 14 peak response were available, repertoires could be characterized only after the peak T cell response. A significant rise in spike-specific TCR breadth and depth was observed after two AZD1222 doses relative to day 0 and relative to MenACWY recipients. Participants were mostly white British and included more females than males, and it was suggested by the authors that clonal diversity may have been underestimated.

Spanning cysteine to phenylalanine, the CDR3 consists of 15 amino acids. The DNA shown is the 45-base CDR3, in frame from base 1. CDR1 and CDR2 are drawn from the germline V gene: MNHNS, SASEGT. V is clipped by 2 bases and J by 0 bases, and the sequence between their germline boundaries is 8 bases long. The CDR3 regions of human TCRbeta chains were analyzed by immunosequencing. The authors processed their data as follows. TCRs in the repertoires were compared against a reference library of SARS-CoV-2-specific TCRs that had been generated with the MIRA antigen-specificity platform. Breadth was defined as the fraction of unique TCRs that were SARS-CoV-2-associated, and depth was defined as the fraction of total T cells that were SARS-CoV-2-associated. Using the MIRA data, each spike-specific TCR was assigned both to the spike region to which the TCR was reactive and to a CD4 or CD8 class. Log10-transformed breadth and depth values were compared by one-way ANOVA with Sidak's multiple comparisons tests. The source is immuneACCESS, and TCRdb retained only in-frame sequences with V and J called. Part of the clones is not carried over; for the studies checked, unresolved V genes explain less than half of this, and the remainder is unexplained. V and J calls plus clone size are reproduced from that table; the DNA served to infer D and trimming. Here the sample has some 190,000 clones; over 90% occur a single time. The top ten clonotypes cover 1.5% to 2.5% of the sample.

The chain couples TRBV6-1 to TRBJ1-3; the D gene lacks a confident call. This clonotype originated in an adult who received the AZD1222 COVID-19 vaccine. This material consisted of peripheral blood, taken 28 days after the second AZD1222 dose. In nucleotides, the sequence is TGTGCCAGCAGTGAACCCTCCGGCTCTGGAAACACCATATATTTT. The encoded protein is CASSEPSGSGNTIYF.